A selection of T cell receptor beta chains follows, all from one sample in a study of CD8 T cells in ankylosing spondylitis. TCRdb reprocessed the 5' RACE reads with MiXCR, giving one entry per CDR3 protein. The sample includes about 27,000 distinct CDR3 sequences, approximately 8% of them seen just once. Sequenced sample: blood. The receptors were sampled from a male donor with ankylosing spondylitis or in good health (not recorded which). CDR3s leave out the opening cysteine and the closing phenylalanine or tryptophan. The order of the fields is CDR3 protein, J gene, V gene, clone size. Size is omitted from some rows. Given values are once, few, many or a class for expanded clones.

ASSPIANTGELF,TRBJ2-2,TRBV4-3,few
ATSRGRTDTQY,TRBJ2-3,TRBV15,.
SADRKRTGELF,TRBJ2-2,TRBV20-1,.
SVRTSGGQETQY,TRBJ2-5,TRBV20-1,.
ASSPDPLRAGELF,TRBJ2-2,TRBV7-2,few
ASSTYTGELF,TRBJ2-2,TRBV6-1,many
ASSLGGQETQY,TRBJ2-5,TRBV12-3/TRBV12-4,many
SVDKTGWETQY,TRBJ2-5,TRBV29-1,many
ASSYDRETQY,TRBJ2-5,TRBV6-2/TRBV6-3,many
SARDRVGGTGELF,TRBJ2-2,TRBV20-1,many
ASSQDMTSGGQNIQY,TRBJ2-4,TRBV4-2,many
ASSGGQADTQY,TRBJ2-3,TRBV7-3,few
ASSLELTNEKLF,TRBJ1-4,TRBV5-1,many
ASSLYRGLQPQH,TRBJ1-5,TRBV27,.
ASSQDGRNEQF,TRBJ2-1,TRBV4-3,.
ASSLGDNTDTQY,TRBJ2-3,TRBV5-1,few